This TCR beta chain was documented in a study of CD8 T cells in ankylosing spondylitis. TCRdb analysed the 5' RACE reads with MiXCR anew, one entry per CDR3 protein. The data contain under 450,000 distinct CDR3 sequences, roughly 20% of them singletons. The CDR3 contains 13 residues. Germline loops: CDR1 SQVTM, CDR2 ANQGSEA. Trimming removed 8 bases at V and 5 bases at J, with 15 bases between. Study-level findings and limits: Earlier reports found some motif variants in synovial fluid and blood in reactive arthritis. As reported, disease-linked clones showed significant enrichment in matched ankylosing spondylitis synovial fluid.

A note on this clonotype: What it recognizes is unknown.

This chain connects TRBV29-1 to TRBJ1-4; D possibly corresponds to TRBD1 (5 bases). Specimen: blood, either unsorted or a sorted T cell fraction (not recorded which). This receptor was identified in a male donor with ankylosing spondylitis or in good health (not recorded which). The CDR3 DNA is TGCAGCAGCCGGGACGGAACAAATGAAAAACTGTTTTTT. Protein product: CSSRDGTNEKLFF.